Listed below are T cell receptor beta chains from one sample, sequenced in a study of T-cell reconstitution after alpha-beta-depleted transplantation in children. A single record per CDR3 protein comes from TCRdb applying MiXCR to the PCR reads. The profile shows hundreds of thousands of distinct CDR3 sequences, 10% to 15% of them singletons. Specimen: PBMCs, mostly from graft donor cells, collected 360 days after TCRalphabeta/CD19-depleted stem cell transplant. The receptors were gathered from a male patient under 18 who had a stem cell transplant for acute myeloid leukemia, so the T cells may come from the graft donor. Both conserved end residues are part of each CDR3. The D gene is left open where the match is weak. Clone size is stated in some rows and not others, as once, few, many or a class when expanded.

CDR3nt	CDR3aa	j_gene	abundance	v_gene	d_gene
TGTGCCAGCAGTTCTTTCGGAGGGGCCACAGATACGCAGTATTTT	CASSSFGGATDTQYF	TRBJ2-3	many	TRBV28	-
TGTGCCAGCAGTTTAGTGGGACAGGGGTACTACGAGCAGTACTTC	CASSLVGQGYYEQYF	TRBJ2-7	many	TRBV12-3/TRBV12-4	TRBD1
TGCAGCGTTGGGCACTTACAGGGGGCTGACACTGAAGCTTTCTTT	CSVGHLQGADTEAFF	TRBJ1-1	few	TRBV29-1	TRBD1
TGTGCCAGCAGCCAATTGGGGACCGGGACTTTCAGTTACGAGCAGTACTTC	CASSQLGTGTFSYEQYF	TRBJ2-7	few	TRBV3-1	-
TGCAGTGGGAAAAGGGGGTACGAGCAGTACTTC	CSGKRGYEQYF	TRBJ2-7	few	TRBV20-1	-
TGTGCCACCAGTGATTTAGGGCGACAGGATCAAGAGACCCAGTACTTC	CATSDLGRQDQETQYF	TRBJ2-5	few	TRBV24-1	-
TGTGCCAGCAGCGTAGGGACTAGACTCGGATCCTACAATGAGCAGTTCTTC	CASSVGTRLGSYNEQFF	TRBJ2-1	many	TRBV9	TRBD2
TGTGCCAGCTCGAGGGGCTCCCAAGAGACCCAGTACTTC	CASSRGSQETQYF	TRBJ2-5	-	TRBV11-2	-
TGCGCCAGCAGCTTGGAGCAAAAACCCACAGATACGCAGTATTTT	CASSLEQKPTDTQYF	TRBJ2-3	few	TRBV5-1	-
TGTGCCAGCAGCTTAGTCGGCGGAGGGGGGACAGATACGCAGTATTTT	CASSLVGGGGTDTQYF	TRBJ2-3	-	TRBV7-2	-
TGCGCCAGCAGCCGAGGACTAGCGGGAGACTGGGAGCAGTACTTC	CASSRGLAGDWEQYF	TRBJ2-7	many	TRBV4-3	TRBD2
TGTGCCAGCAGCCATTCGGACAGGGGAACTGAAGCTTTCTTT	CASSHSDRGTEAFF	TRBJ1-1	many	TRBV4-2	TRBD1
TGTGCCAGCAGCCCTCCTGACGGTGATAGCTCCTACAATGAGCAGTTCTTC	CASSPPDGDSSYNEQFF	TRBJ2-1	few	TRBV5-5	-
TGTGCCATCAGTGAGCCGGGGACGGGAGAGACCCAGTACTTC	CAISEPGTGETQYF	TRBJ2-5	few	TRBV10-3	-
TGTGCCAGCACTTATAGGGAGCAGTACTTC	CASTYREQYF	TRBJ2-7	many	TRBV6-6	-
TGTGCCAGCAGCTTCCTGGGAGGTAGGACCGATACGCAGTATTTT	CASSFLGGRTDTQYF	TRBJ2-3	many	TRBV7-3	-
TGCGCCAGCAGCCAAGTGGGAGATTCTTATGAGCAGTTCTTC	CASSQVGDSYEQFF	TRBJ2-1	many	TRBV4-3	-
TGTGCCAGCAGTTCGCTGGGGCACGGACAGGGAATGAGCGAAGCTTTCTTT	CASSSLGHGQGMSEAFF	TRBJ1-1	many	TRBV4-2	TRBD1
TGCAGCGTCCGCGGGACTAGCGGGACTAGCACAGATACGCAGTATTTT	CSVRGTSGTSTDTQYF	TRBJ2-3	many	TRBV29-1	TRBD2
TGTGCCAGCTCACCACCGGGTCTAGCGGGAGTCAATGAGCAGTTCTTC	CASSPPGLAGVNEQFF	TRBJ2-1	few	TRBV18	TRBD2
TGTGCCAGCACGTTAGGGGGTACCTCCTACGAGCAGTACTTC	CASTLGGTSYEQYF	TRBJ2-7	-	TRBV7-2	-
TGCGCCAGCAGCCAAGGTTGGGGGGGTCGACACTTC	CASSQGWGGRHF	TRBJ2-4	many	TRBV4-3	TRBD2
TGTGCCAGCAGTCCTGGGACAGGCTCCACAGATACGCAGTATTTT	CASSPGTGSTDTQYF	TRBJ2-3	many	TRBV28	TRBD1
TGTGCCAGCAGCCGGAGGGACAGGGACCAAGAGACCCAGTACTTC	CASSRRDRDQETQYF	TRBJ2-5	-	TRBV14	TRBD1
TGTGCCAGCAGTTTACAGGCAGGCGACCTCTCCTACGAGCAGTACTTC	CASSLQAGDLSYEQYF	TRBJ2-7	-	TRBV27	-
TGTGCCAGCAGCCAAGATAGAACGGCGGGGTACGAGCAGTACTTC	CASSQDRTAGYEQYF	TRBJ2-7	-	TRBV3-1	-
TGTGCCAGCAGTTTATGGGTACAGGCCTACGAGCAGTACTTC	CASSLWVQAYEQYF	TRBJ2-7	few	TRBV28	-
TGTGCCAGCAGCTCACTACTGGGGGTCGTACACGAGCAGTACTTC	CASSSLLGVVHEQYF	TRBJ2-7	-	TRBV7-9	-
TGTGCCAGCAGCCAAGAGTTGTGGATTGGTACGCAGTATTTT	CASSQELWIGTQYF	TRBJ2-3	few	TRBV14	-
TGCAGCGTCGACAGGGGGAATCCCTACGAGCAGTACTTC	CSVDRGNPYEQYF	TRBJ2-7	many	TRBV29-1	TRBD1
TGTGCCAGCAGCCCCCGACTAGTGGAGGGCCGCGAGCAGTTCTTC	CASSPRLVEGREQFF	TRBJ2-1	-	TRBV7-9	-
TGTGCCAGCAGACGCGGGACAGGGAGAACCGGGGAGCTGTTTTTT	CASRRGTGRTGELFF	TRBJ2-2	-	TRBV6-5	TRBD1
TGTGCCAGCAGGTCCCCCACCGGCGGGGCCAACGTCCTGACTTTC	CASRSPTGGANVLTF	TRBJ2-6	many	TRBV28	-
TGTGCCAGCAGCTTAAGGGACAGTATAAAAGCTTTCTTT	CASSLRDSIKAFF	TRBJ1-1	-	TRBV7-9	TRBD1
TGTGCCAGCATCCTCGGGGAGACCCAGTACTTC	CASILGETQYF	TRBJ2-5	many	TRBV12-3/TRBV12-4	-
TGTGCCAGCAGCTACAGGGCCTCCTACGAGCAGTACTTC	CASSYRASYEQYF	TRBJ2-7	many	TRBV7-3	-
TGTGCCAGCAGGGACCCAGTTCTAGCGGGCTACAATGAGCAGTTCTTC	CASRDPVLAGYNEQFF	TRBJ2-1	-	TRBV9	TRBD2
TGCAGCGTTGAGGTAGGACTAGCGGCTGAGCAGTTCTTC	CSVEVGLAAEQFF	TRBJ2-1	many	TRBV29-1	TRBD2
TGTGCCAGCAGCTTAGTAACTCTCCGTAGTGGGACTAGCGGGAGGACCTACAATGAGCAGTTCTTC	CASSLVTLRSGTSGRTYNEQFF	TRBJ2-1	few	TRBV11-3	TRBD2
TGTGCCAGCAGTTACGGCGGCGGCGGCGGGAGGGGAGATACGCAGTATTTT	CASSYGGGGGRGDTQYF	TRBJ2-3	few	TRBV6-5	TRBD2
TGCAGCGTTCGGGTGTCCAGACAGGGGAGGACTGAAGCTTTCTTT	CSVRVSRQGRTEAFF	TRBJ1-1	-	TRBV29-1	TRBD1